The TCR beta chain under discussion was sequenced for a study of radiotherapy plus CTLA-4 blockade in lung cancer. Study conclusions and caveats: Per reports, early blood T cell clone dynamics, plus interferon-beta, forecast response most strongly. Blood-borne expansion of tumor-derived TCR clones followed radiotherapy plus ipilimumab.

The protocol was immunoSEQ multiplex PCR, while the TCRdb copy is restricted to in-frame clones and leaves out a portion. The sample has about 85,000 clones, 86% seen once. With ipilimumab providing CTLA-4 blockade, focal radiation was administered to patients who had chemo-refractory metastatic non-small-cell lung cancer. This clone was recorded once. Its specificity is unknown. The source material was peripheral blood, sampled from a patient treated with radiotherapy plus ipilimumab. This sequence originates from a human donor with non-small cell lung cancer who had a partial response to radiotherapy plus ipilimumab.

This chain's CDR3 is CASIVRGGSQVQEQYF. CDR3 nucleotides: TGTGCCTCTATTGTTAGGGGCGGGAGCCAGGTGCAGGAGCAGTACTTC. The gene calls are TRBV30 and TRBJ2-7; 7 positions agree with TRBD2. The CDR3 length is 16 residues. Germline V lookup: CDR1 GTSNPN, CDR2 SVGIG (reference sequence). J gave up 7 bases and V 7 bases, and 22 bases lay outside the gene matches.